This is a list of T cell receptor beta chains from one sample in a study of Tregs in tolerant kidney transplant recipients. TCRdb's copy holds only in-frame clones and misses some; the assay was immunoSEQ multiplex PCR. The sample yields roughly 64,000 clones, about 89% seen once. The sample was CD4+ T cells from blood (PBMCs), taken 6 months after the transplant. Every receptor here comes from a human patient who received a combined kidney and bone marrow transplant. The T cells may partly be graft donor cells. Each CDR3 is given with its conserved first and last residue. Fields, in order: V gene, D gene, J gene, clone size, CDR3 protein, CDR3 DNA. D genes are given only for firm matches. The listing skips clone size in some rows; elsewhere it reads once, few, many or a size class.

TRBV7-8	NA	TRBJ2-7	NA	CASSLVQVSYEQYF	TGTGCCAGCAGCTTAGTACAGGTTTCCTACGAGCAGTACTTC
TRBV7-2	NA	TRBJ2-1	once	CASSQGGRAYNEQFF	TGTGCCAGCAGCCAAGGGGGGAGGGCCTACAATGAGCAGTTCTTC
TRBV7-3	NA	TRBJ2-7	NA	CASSSLGGTGEQYF	TGTGCCAGCAGCTCCCTAGGAGGAACGGGGGAGCAGTACTTC
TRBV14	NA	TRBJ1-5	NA	CASSQTGAQPQHF	TGTGCCAGCAGCCAAACGGGAGCACAGCCCCAGCATTTT
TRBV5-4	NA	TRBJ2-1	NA	CASSRELVLYNEQFF	TGTGCCAGCAGCAGAGAACTGGTCTTGTACAATGAGCAGTTCTTC
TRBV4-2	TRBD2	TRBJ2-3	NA	CASSQGLAGGADTQYF	TGTGCCAGCAGCCAGGGACTAGCGGGGGGAGCGGATACGCAGTATTTT
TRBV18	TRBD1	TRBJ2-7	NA	CASSMRTGGGEQYF	TGTGCCAGCTCGATGAGGACAGGGGGTGGCGAGCAGTACTTC
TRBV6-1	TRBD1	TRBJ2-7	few	CASSPGTGVEQYF	TGTGCCAGCAGCCCCGGGACAGGGGTTGAGCAGTACTTC
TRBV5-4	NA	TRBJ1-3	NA	CASSSTVSGNTIYF	TGTGCCAGCAGCTCAACAGTCTCTGGAAACACCATATATTTT
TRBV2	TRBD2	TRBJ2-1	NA	CASTSLAGGPNEQFF	TGTGCCAGCACCTCACTAGCGGGAGGGCCCAATGAGCAGTTCTTC
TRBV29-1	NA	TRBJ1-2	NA	CSVEAQTGYYGYTF	TGCAGCGTTGAAGCTCAAACAGGGTACTATGGCTACACCTTC
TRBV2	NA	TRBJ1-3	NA	CARTGQNSGNTIYF	TGTGCCAGGACAGGCCAAAACTCTGGAAACACCATATATTTT
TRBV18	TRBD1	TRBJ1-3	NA	CASSSGQGSAGNTIYF	TGTGCCAGCTCATCGGGACAGGGATCAGCGGGAAACACCATATATTTT